This record covers a single T cell receptor beta chain. The data originate from a study of blood T cell repertoires in COVID-19. Method: immunoSEQ multiplex PCR; TCRdb's copy keeps in-frame clones and lacks some. The data contain a few hundred thousand clones, 88% of them singletons. V shed 4 bases and J shed 4 bases, with 10 bases lying between them. CDR1 and CDR2 (germline): LGHDT, YNNKEL (reference sequence). CDR3 size: 13 residues. This sequence was found in a woman aged 40 to 49 who had been exposed to COVID-19. The rearrangement links TRBV3-1 (or the pseudogene TRBV3-2) to TRBJ1-2; D ambiguous. The sample taken for sequencing was PBMCs or T cells enriched from blood (not recorded which). The CDR3 sequence: CASSPVEAYGYTF. CDR3 DNA: TGTGCCAGCAGCCCCGTGGAGGCCTATGGCTACACCTTC.